The 18 T cell receptor beta chains given below trace back to one sample, sequenced in a study of blood T cell repertoires in COVID-19. TCRdb's table, derived via immunoSEQ multiplex PCR, lists solely in-frame clones and lacks some. The sample carries some 300,000 clones, about 88% recorded once. The sample comprised PBMCs or T cells enriched from blood (not recorded which). The source of these receptors is a woman aged 40 to 49 who had recovered from COVID-19.

The V and J genes are TRBV19 and TRBJ2-6, with TRBD1 identical over 7 bases. The CDR3 contains 17 residues. J was trimmed by 1 base and V by 5 bases; bases with no gene match: 8. Germline V gene sequence: CDR1 LNHDA, CDR2 SQIVND (reference sequence). The CDR3 region has the DNA TGTGCCAGTAGTCCCTGGACAGGCCCGTCTGGGGCCAACGTCCTGACTTTC. Protein sequence: CASSPWTGPSGANVLTF.

The CDR3 nucleotides are TGTGCCAGCAGCTTAAGAGGGAGCTCCTACAATGAGCAGTTCTTC. Translating it yields CASSLRGSSYNEQFF. This rearrangement joins TRBV5-6 to TRBJ2-1; possibly TRBD2 for D (5 bases). The germline V gene encodes CDR1 SGHDT and CDR2 YYEEEE. The CDR3 spans 15 residues. Trimming cost V 2 bases and J 0 bases, with 9 bases left between them.

The rearrangement joins TRBV4-3 to TRBJ2-1; D perhaps matches TRBD1 (7 bases). The CDR3 runs 15 residues. The V gene's germline CDR1 is LGHNA and CDR2 YSLEER. Trimming pared 6 bases from V and 8 bases from J, leaving 20 bases between. The CDR3, as DNA: TGCGCCAGCAGTCTCGTCGCAGGGGGGATCTATGAGCAGTTCTTC. Translating gives CASSLVAGGIYEQFF.

This clone was counted once. The gene calls are TRBV28 and TRBJ2-2; D may be TRBD1 (6 bases). Deletions cut 2 bases from V and 2 bases from J, with 9 bases between. The germline gives CDR1 MDHEN, CDR2 SYDVKM. This CDR3 is 15 amino acids long. CDR3 nucleotide sequence: TGTGCCAGCAGTTTAGACAGGCCCAACACCGGGGAGCTGTTTTTT. As protein: CASSLDRPNTGELFF.

This sequence joins TRBV7-2 and TRBJ1-3; TRBD1 aligns across 7 bases. The CDR3 runs 16 residues. The J segment lost 2 bases and the V segment lost 5 bases, leaving 9 bases of the junction unmatched. Germline V CDR1 and CDR2: SGHTA, FQGNSA. This CDR3 reads CASSLRQGFAGNTIYF. As DNA, the CDR3 is TGTGCCAGCAGCCTAAGACAGGGTTTTGCTGGAAACACCATATATTTT.

This clone occurred once. V is TRBV27 and J is TRBJ2-3; D uncertain. The CDR3 runs 13 residues. Trimming stripped 5 bases from V and 2 bases from J, with 8 bases between. In germline, CDR1 is MNHEY, CDR2 SMNVEV (reference sequence). DNA of the CDR3: TGTGCCAGCAGTCAGGATACCACAGATACGCAGTATTTT. Translation: CASSQDTTDTQYF.

J is TRBJ2-3 and V is TRBV30; TRBD2 aligns across 11 bases. CDR1 and CDR2 (germline): GTSNPN, SVGIG (reference sequence). The CDR3 loop spans 18 amino acids. Germline trimming cut 2 bases from V and 1 base from J; bases unmatched to any gene: 11. The CDR3 here is CAWSRLAGGRGGTDTQYF. The CDR3 DNA reads as TGTGCCTGGAGTAGGCTAGCGGGAGGTCGGGGGGGCACAGATACGCAGTATTTT.

The genes are TRBV5-6 and TRBJ1-2; a possible D gene is TRBD1 (5 bases). Germline values: CDR1 SGHDT, CDR2 YYEEEE. Trimming took off 1 base at V and 9 bases at J, with 10 bases between the two ends. This CDR3 has 12 amino acids. CDR3 protein: CASSLTGDRYTF. The CDR3 DNA is TGTGCCAGCAGCTTGACGGGGGACCGCTACACCTTC.

This clone came up a few times. This chain uses TRBV19 with TRBJ2-2, with D perhaps TRBD1 (5 bases). The CDR3 contains 16 residues. Between the trimmed V and J ends, which lost 7 bases and 0 bases, there was a span of 15 bases. Per the germline V gene, CDR1 is LNHDA and CDR2 is SQIVND (reference sequence). The CDR3: CASTLRKGSNTGELFF. CDR3 nucleotide sequence: TGTGCCAGTACCCTAAGGAAGGGGTCGAACACCGGGGAGCTGTTTTTT.

This clone has only one observation. V is TRBV4-3 and J is TRBJ2-1, with 13 bases identical to TRBD2. This CDR3 region has 15 residues. In germline, CDR1 is LGHNA, CDR2 YSLEER. V was pared by 5 bases and J by 8 bases, with 6 bases of the junction left unmatched. This chain's CDR3 is CASSSRTSGSYEQFF. CDR3 nucleotide sequence: TGCGCCAGCAGCTCCCGGACTAGCGGGAGCTATGAGCAGTTCTTC.

In this sample, this clone turned up once. The CDR3, as DNA: TGTGCCAGCAGTTTATCTTATTCCTACACCTTC. Protein sequence: CASSLSYSYTF. The chain recombines TRBV28 with TRBJ1-2; D unresolved. V lost 1 base and J lost 10, with 7 bases in between. This CDR3 region has 11 residues. Germline CDR1 and CDR2: MDHEN and SYDVKM.

This chain links TRBV4-1 with TRBJ1-3, with D possibly TRBD1 on 6 matching bases. This CDR3 is built from 17 residues. The V gene's germline CDR1 is MGHRA and CDR2 YSYEKL. Trimming left V 4 bases short and J 4 bases short, with 20 bases between. CDR3 coding DNA: TGCGCCAGCAGCCTGGGACACCCCTCTTCGGGAGGAAACACCATATATTTT. Its translation is CASSLGHPSSGGNTIYF.

This chain uses TRBV7-9 with TRBJ1-3, with 11 positions matching TRBD1. CDR1 is SEHNR, CDR2 FQNEAQ, per germline (reference sequence). Trimming removed 4 bases from V and 3 bases from J; junction bases left unmatched: 2. This CDR3 comprises 15 residues. The DNA for the CDR3 is TGTGCCAGCAGCTCTGGGACAGGGGGTGGAAACACCATATATTTT. As protein: CASSSGTGGGNTIYF.

This clone was detected only once. The chain has TRBV5-3 and TRBJ2-7; D remains ambiguous. TRBV5-3 is an ORF, with its function uncertain. V was cut by 7 bases and J by 2 bases, with 16 bases left in between. The CDR3 length is 14 residues. This CDR3 reads CARPPSAQPYEQYF. CDR3 coding DNA: TGTGCCAGACCCCCAAGCGCTCAACCCTACGAGCAGTACTTC.

The chain carries TRBV10-1 and TRBJ1-5; D gene unclear. Between the trimmed V and J ends, which lost 1 base and 7 bases, there was a span of 14 bases. The CDR3 spans 15 residues. Germline CDR1 and CDR2: WNHNN and SYGVQD (reference sequence). The CDR3 DNA reads as TGCGCCAGCAGTGAGTGTGGAGGGTTAGGGCAGCCCCAGCATTTT. It encodes CASSECGGLGQPQHF.

This clone occurred once. This chain links TRBV28 with TRBJ1-6; TRBD1 matches 7 bases. Germline CDR1 and CDR2: MDHEN and SYDVKM. Losses at the gene ends were 8 bases for V and 2 bases for J; bases not matched to a gene: 6. This CDR3 is built from 15 residues. The CDR3 DNA sequence: TGTGCCAGCTTCGGGACAGACGCCTATAATTCACCCCTCCACTTT. This translates into CASFGTDAYNSPLHF.

As to this clone: Other DNA sequences in the same sample also yield this CDR3. The genes are TRBV19 and TRBJ2-7; TRBD2 matches 7 bases. Looked up from germline, CDR1 is LNHDA and CDR2 is SQIVND (reference sequence). This CDR3 region has 12 residues. V was clipped by 4 bases and J by 3 bases; unmatched bases: 0. DNA for the CDR3: TGTGCCAGTAGTAGCGGGAGCTACGAGCAGTACTTC. This codes for CASSSGSYEQYF. The full variable domain, rest sourced from reference TRBV19 and TRBJ2-7, is DGGITQSPKYLFRKEGQNVTLSCEQNLNHDAMYWYRQDPGQGLRLIYYSQIVNDFQKGDIAEGYSVSREKKESFPLTVTSAQKNPTAFYLCASSSGSYEQYFGPGTRLTVT.

The DNA for the CDR3 is TGCAGCGTTGTTTGGAGCGCTGAAGCTTTCTTT. As protein: CSVVWSAEAFF. The rearrangement joins TRBV29-1 to TRBJ1-1, with D unresolved. There are 11 residues in the CDR3. Germline assignment: CDR1 SQVTM and CDR2 ANQGSEA. Trimming stripped 4 bases from V and 6 bases from J, with 9 bases between.